The next 30 T cell receptor beta chains were all read from a single sample in a study of OX40 agonist ivuxolimab in advanced cancers. Sequencing used immunoSEQ multiplex PCR; TCRdb keeps in-frame clones, though not all of them. The sample consists of 35,000 to 45,000 clones, about four fifths of them appearing once. Here the sequenced sample was CD4+ or CD8+ T cells sorted from blood, taken in a trial of the OX40 agonist ivuxolimab. The receptors were gathered from an adult with an advanced solid tumor such as melanoma, head and neck, liver or kidney cancer.

The chain couples TRBV27 to TRBJ2-3; maybe TRBD2 (6 bases). V lost 5 bases, J lost 5 bases, and 14 bases lay in between. Germline V gene data show CDR1 as MNHEY and CDR2 as SMNVEV (reference sequence). This CDR3 is built from 14 residues. CDR3 bases: TGTGCCAGCAGTCCCCCGACTAGGGTAGATACGCAGTATTTT. Its protein is CASSPPTRVDTQYF.

CDR3 nucleotides: TGTGCCAGCAGCTTTAAGCAGGGGGCTAATGAAAAACTGTTTTTT. This sequence encodes CASSFKQGANEKLFF. The J gene is TRBJ1-4, the V gene TRBV6-5; TRBD1 matches at 7 bases. CDR3 size: 15 residues. After removal of 6 bases from V and 3 bases from J, the junction contained 7 bases not matched to a gene. Germline loops: CDR1 MNHEY, CDR2 SVGAGI.

The chain is built from TRBV1 and TRBJ2-1; the table's D call, TRBD2, has no DNA check behind it. TRBV1 counts as a pseudogene. The CDR3 contains 15 residues. In DNA form, the CDR3 reads TGCACCAGCAGCCAGCATAGCGGGGGGGCCAGTGAGCAGTTCTTC. Its translation is CTSSQHSGGASEQFF.

This clone was detected only a few times. J is TRBJ2-7 and V is TRBV2; 10 nucleotides line up with TRBD1. The germline gives CDR1 SNHLY, CDR2 FYNNEI. This CDR3 spans 14 amino acids. J was trimmed by 3 bases and V by 7 bases; bases with no gene match: 6. The CDR3 sequence: CASIGTGAFYEQYF. CDR3 bases: TGTGCCAGCATCGGGACAGGGGCGTTCTACGAGCAGTACTTC.

This clone was counted once. In nucleotides, the CDR3 is TGTGCCAGCAGCCTCGGACTAGCGGGAGCGAGTGAGCAGTTCTTC. It translates to CASSLGLAGASEQFF. This chain links TRBV11-3 with TRBJ2-1, with 13 bases identical to TRBD2. V lost 5 bases to trimming and J lost 9 bases; unmatched junction nucleotides: 7. CDR3 length: 15 residues. Germline V gives CDR1 SGHNT, CDR2 YENEEA.

In this sample, this clone turned up once. V is TRBV14 and J is TRBJ2-5; no definite D call. The length of the CDR3 is 13 residues. Germline V lookup: CDR1 SGHDN, CDR2 FVKESK. Trimming removed 3 bases at V and 0 bases at J, with 5 bases between. The CDR3 bases are TGTGCCAGCAGCCATCAAAACCAAGAGACCCAGTACTTC. This codes for CASSHQNQETQYF. Full variable domain (remainder filled in from reference TRBV14 and TRBJ2-5): EAGVTQFPSHSVIEKGQTVTLRCDPISGHDNLYWYRRVMGKEIKFLLHFVKESKQDESGMPNNRFLAERTGGTYSTLKVQPAELEDSGVYFCASSHQNQETQYFGPGTRLLVL.

The chain uses TRBV28 and TRBJ2-7; perhaps D is TRBD1 or TRBD2 (5 bases each). V lost 4 bases, J lost 3 bases, and 22 bases lay in between. CDR1 and CDR2 from the germline V gene are MDHEN and SYDVKM. The CDR3 has 17 residues. The CDR3 loop reads CASSWDGWRVGDYEQYF. The CDR3 DNA reads as TGTGCCAGCAGTTGGGACGGATGGCGAGTAGGAGACTACGAGCAGTACTTC.

The chain couples TRBV7-9 to TRBJ2-7, with D possibly matching TRBD1 (5 bases). The germline gives CDR1 SEHNR, CDR2 FQNEAQ (reference sequence). V gave up 5 bases and J gave up 0 bases, with 8 bases separating them. The CDR3 covers 13 residues. The CDR3 coding sequence is TGTGCCAGCAGCCTCAGGGACTCCTACGAGCAGTACTTC. It is translated as CASSLRDSYEQYF.

This clone has only a few counts. CDR3 nucleotide sequence: TGTGCCAGCAGCCGGACAGGGAAAGCCTACGAGCAGTACTTC. Amino acid sequence: CASSRTGKAYEQYF. The gene calls are TRBV7-9 and TRBJ2-7; 8 nucleotides agree with TRBD1. V shed 5 bases and J 2 bases; nucleotides not matched to a gene: 5. CDR3 length: 14 residues. Germline assignment: CDR1 SEHNR and CDR2 FQNEAQ (reference sequence).

J is TRBJ2-1 and V is TRBV27; D is undetermined. Per the germline V gene, CDR1 is MNHEY and CDR2 is SMNVEV (reference sequence). V was clipped by 2 bases and J by 9 bases, with 8 bases between them. This CDR3 contains 12 residues. CDR3 loop: CASSLPLGEQFF. CDR3 nucleotide sequence: TGTGCCAGCAGTTTACCGCTGGGTGAGCAGTTCTTC.

V usage is TRBV29-1 and J usage is TRBJ1-1; 10 nucleotides line up with TRBD1. From germline, CDR1 is SQVTM and CDR2 ANQGSEA. This CDR3 is 14 amino acids long. Losses at the gene ends were 4 bases for V and 3 bases for J; bases not matched to a gene: 5. CDR3 in amino acids: CSVARGTGDTEAFF. As DNA, the CDR3 is TGCAGCGTTGCTCGGGGGACAGGGGACACTGAAGCTTTCTTT.

The chain is built from TRBV30 and TRBJ1-3; D gene uncertain. The V gene's germline CDR1 is GTSNPN and CDR2 SVGIG (reference sequence). Trimming took 2 bases from V and 2 from J, leaving 13 bases between them. The CDR3 extends over 15 amino acids. CDR3 DNA: TGTGCCTGGAGTATTGGAGGTTTAGCTGGAAACACCATATATTTT. It codes for CAWSIGGLAGNTIYF.

This clone occurred a few times. The chain joins TRBV28 to TRBJ1-5; 7 bases match TRBD1. This CDR3 comprises 15 residues. V was clipped by 6 bases and J by 6 bases; unmatched bases: 11. Per germline, CDR1 MDHEN and CDR2 SYDVKM. The CDR3 protein is CASSPGAGGRQPQHF. CDR3 DNA sequence: TGTGCCAGCAGCCCCGGGGCAGGGGGTCGTCAGCCCCAGCATTTT.

This sequence joins TRBV7-2 and TRBJ1-2; no definite D call. CDR1 and CDR2 from the germline V gene are SGHTA and FQGNSA. The CDR3 extends over 14 amino acids. Trimming shortened V by 6 bases and J by 0 bases, and 11 bases separated the two germline ends. In DNA, the CDR3 is TGTGCCAGCAGTTTTGTTATGGCTAACTATGGCTACACCTTC. It specifies CASSFVMANYGYTF.

The sample holds a few counts of this clone. This chain joins TRBV9 and TRBJ1-3, with D hard to call. Trimming cost V 0 bases and J 0 bases, with 7 bases left between them. The germline V gene encodes CDR1 SGDLS and CDR2 YYNGEE. The CDR3 is 15 residues long. The CDR3 nucleotides are TGTGCCAGCAGCGTAGACCCGTTCTCTGGAAACACCATATATTTT. Translation gives CASSVDPFSGNTIYF. Combining the CDR3 with reference TRBV9 and TRBJ1-3 gives the whole variable domain DSGVTQTPKHLITATGQRVTLRCSPRSGDLSVYWYQQSLDQGLQFLIQYYNGEERAKGNILERFSAQQFPDLHSELNLSSLELGDSALYFCASSVDPFSGNTIYFGEGSWLTVV.

V and J are TRBV11-3 and TRBJ2-3; 9 bases are shared with TRBD2. CDR3 length: 14 amino acids. V gave up 0 bases and J gave up 7 bases; unmatched junction bases: 2. Germline CDR1 SGHNT, CDR2 YENEEA. This chain's CDR3 is CASSLEAGGNTQYF. Written as DNA, the CDR3 is TGTGCCAGCAGCTTAGAAGCGGGAGGTAATACGCAGTATTTT.

The V and J genes are TRBV28 and TRBJ1-3; D is uncertain. CDR3 length equals 13 residues. Germline CDR1 reads MDHEN; CDR2 reads SYDVKM. V shed 10 bases and J shed 2 bases, with 12 bases lying between them. The CDR3 bases are TGTGCCACCTCCGAGGTCCCTGGAAACACCATATATTTT. It is translated as CATSEVPGNTIYF.

The V and J genes are TRBV13 and TRBJ2-3, with a possible D match to TRBD1 (6 bases). Germline lookup yields CDR1 PRHDT and CDR2 FYEKMQ (reference sequence). Trimming removed 6 bases at V and 1 base at J, with 14 bases between. This CDR3 has 15 amino acids. As DNA, the CDR3 is TGTGCCAGCAGGTCCTCTGGGGGCGGCACAGATACGCAGTATTTT. The encoded protein is CASRSSGGGTDTQYF.

The genes are TRBV28 and TRBJ2-7, with 7 bases aligning to TRBD1. Germline CDR1 is MDHEN and CDR2 is SYDVKM. The CDR3 covers 12 residues. V shed 6 bases, J shed 3 bases, and the junction held 2 bases outside the gene matches. CDR3 coding DNA: TGTGCCAGCAGGGGGGACAGCTACGAGCAGTACTTC. It translates to CASRGDSYEQYF.

This sequence joins TRBV19 and TRBJ2-3; 9 bases line up with TRBD1. This CDR3 has 16 residues. The germline gives CDR1 LNHDA, CDR2 SQIVND (reference sequence). V trimming: 5 bases; J trimming: 4 bases; junction bases outside the gene matches: 10. CDR3: CASSPTLTGGADTQYF. CDR3 nucleotide sequence: TGTGCCAGTAGTCCCACACTGACAGGGGGTGCAGATACGCAGTATTTT.

V usage is TRBV4-1 and J usage is TRBJ2-7, with D unresolved. The CDR3 sequence is 13 residues long. Germline values: CDR1 MGHRA, CDR2 YSYEKL. The V and J ends lost 0 bases and 7 bases respectively, with 10 bases between them. This CDR3 is CASSQDLGWEQYF. CDR3 DNA: TGCGCCAGCAGCCAAGATCTAGGATGGGAGCAGTACTTC.

This chain connects TRBV7-3 to TRBJ2-3; possibly TRBD1 or TRBD2 for D (5 bases each). This CDR3 is 13 amino acids long. The germline CDR1 and CDR2 sequences are SGHTA and FQGTGA. V shed 5 bases and J shed 8 bases, with 14 bases lying between them. The CDR3 nucleotides are TGTGCCAGCAGCCTCGACCCCGGGACTACGCAGTATTTT. It encodes CASSLDPGTTQYF.

The chain has TRBV9 and TRBJ2-5; 8 bases align to TRBD2. CDR1 is SGDLS and CDR2 is YYNGEE in the germline V gene. The CDR3 has 16 residues. V shed 3 bases and J 4 bases; nucleotides not matched to a gene: 11. The CDR3 DNA reads TGTGCCAGCAGCGAGCCTCGGGGGGGCCCGAGAGAGACCCAGTACTTC. Translated: CASSEPRGGPRETQYF.

V gene TRBV19 combines with J gene TRBJ1-4; 7 bases are shared with TRBD1. The length of the CDR3 is 15 residues. Germline values: CDR1 LNHDA, CDR2 SQIVND (reference sequence). The junction had 3 bases not matched to a gene; V was cut back by 5 bases and J by 0 bases. The CDR3 reads CASSFGTATNEKLFF. The DNA for the CDR3 is TGTGCCAGTAGTTTCGGGACAGCAACTAATGAAAAACTGTTTTTT.

The J gene is TRBJ1-5, the V gene TRBV19; D unclear. CDR3 size: 15 residues. Germline V gene sequence: CDR1 LNHDA, CDR2 SQIVND (reference sequence). The V end was cut by 2 bases, the J end by 0 bases, with 8 bases between. CDR3 DNA sequence: TGTGCCAGTAGTATACTCGAAGATAGCAATCAGCCCCAGCATTTT. Translation: CASSILEDSNQPQHF.

For the CDR3, the DNA is TGTGCCAGCAGCCGACAGGGGGGTTACTCCGGGGAGCTGTTTTTT. This codes for CASSRQGGYSGELFF. The chain combines TRBV7-3 with TRBJ2-2; 9 positions agree with TRBD1. After removal of 5 bases from V and 6 bases from J, the junction contained 7 bases not matched to a gene. This CDR3 has 15 amino acids. The germline CDR1 and CDR2 sequences are SGHTA and FQGTGA.

J is TRBJ2-3 and V is TRBV27; D possibly corresponds to TRBD2 (5 bases). Trimming stripped 7 bases from V and 1 base from J, with 12 bases between. There are 14 residues in the CDR3. The germline V gene encodes CDR1 MNHEY and CDR2 SMNVEV (reference sequence). The CDR3 DNA follows: TGTGCCAGCACCCTCGGTAGCGGCACAGATACGCAGTATTTT. Its protein product is CASTLGSGTDTQYF.

This clone was counted a few times. This chain joins TRBV2 and TRBJ1-5; TRBD1 aligns across 9 bases. Unmatched junction bases numbered 9, after V lost 2 bases and J lost 7 bases. There are 16 residues in the CDR3. Germline CDR1 SNHLY, CDR2 FYNNEI. CDR3 DNA sequence: TGTGCCAGCAGTGAATGGGGACAGGGCCTTAGGCAGCCCCAGCATTTT. This encodes CASSEWGQGLRQPQHF.

This chain connects TRBV15 to TRBJ2-3, with a weak D call TRBD2 (7 bases). V was clipped by 1 base and J by 4 bases, with 12 bases between them. Per germline, CDR1 LNHNV and CDR2 YYDKDF (reference sequence). The CDR3 contains 15 residues. The CDR3 DNA reads TGTGCCACCAGCAGAGGGGGAGGGGGTGCAGATACGCAGTATTTT. Amino acid sequence: CATSRGGGGADTQYF. The variable domain in full, completed from reference TRBV15 and TRBJ2-3, reads DAMVIQNPRYQVTQFGKPVTLSCSQTLNHNVMYWYQQKSSQAPKLLFHYYDKDFNNEADTPDNFQSRRPNTSFCFLDIRSPGLGDTAMYLCATSRGGGGADTQYFGPGTRLTVL.

This rearrangement joins TRBV7-9 to TRBJ2-3; D not resolved. V lost 2 bases to trimming and J lost 0 bases, with 6 bases between them. The CDR3 loop spans 14 amino acids. Germline V CDR1 and CDR2: SEHNR, FQNEAQ (reference sequence). The CDR3: CASSLLQSTDTQYF. In DNA, the CDR3 is TGTGCCAGCAGCTTACTTCAGAGCACAGATACGCAGTATTTT.